The clone carrying this T cell receptor (beta chain) was counted a few times. This record belongs to a study of blood T cell repertoires in COVID-19. Whole-study context: The study drew acute and convalescent COVID-19 samples from the United States, Italy and Spain. T cells, B-cell-depleted T cells, or PBMCs provided the cDNA or gDNA that served as material.

Here immunoSEQ multiplex PCR was the method, and the copy in TCRdb shows in-frame clones only, minus some. The sample shows 45,000 to 65,000 clones, roughly 76% of them seen only once. The V end was cut by 6 bases, the J end by 8 bases, with 19 bases between. This CDR3 is built from 14 residues. Germline V CDR1 and CDR2: SGHAT, FQDESV (reference sequence). This TCR derives from a woman aged 60-75 years with acute or convalescent COVID-19. The sequencing input was peripheral blood. This chain uses TRBV11-1 with TRBJ1-2; a possible D gene is TRBD1 (6 bases). The CDR3 nucleotides are TGTGCCAGCAGGACAGGACAGCCCGGAGGAGGCTACACCTTC. Amino acid sequence: CASRTGQPGGGYTF.